These 13 T cell receptor beta chains originate from one sample sequenced in a study of blood T cell repertoires in COVID-19. Clones were sequenced by immunoSEQ multiplex PCR, and TCRdb holds only the in-frame ones, with some missing. Of over 95,000 clones in the sample, 75% to 90% were seen once. Source material: peripheral blood. All receptors come from a woman in her sixties with COVID-19, enrolled during active disease.

This chain joins TRBV3-1 (or the pseudogene TRBV3-2) and TRBJ2-7, with D uncertain. The CDR3 is 14 amino acids. CDR1 and CDR2 (germline): LGHDT, YNNKEL (reference sequence). V lost 4 bases and J lost 2, with 12 bases in between. As DNA, the CDR3 is TGTGCCAGCAGCCGAGCCCTAAATACCTACGAGCAGTACTTC. Its protein is CASSRALNTYEQYF.

This chain uses TRBV29-1 with TRBJ2-3; D gene unclear. In germline, CDR1 is SQVTM, CDR2 ANQGSEA. This CDR3 region has 14 residues. The V end was cut by 0 bases, the J end by 4 bases, with 11 bases between. CDR3 sequence: CSVEDPRSPDTQYF. DNA of the CDR3: TGCAGCGTTGAAGATCCTCGGTCGCCAGATACGCAGTATTTT.

The CDR3 here is CASSDPSKPHTYEQYF. The CDR3 DNA is TGTGCCAGCAGTGACCCCTCCAAACCCCACACCTACGAGCAGTACTTC. This chain links TRBV6-1 with TRBJ2-7; no clear D. With 3 bases removed from V and 2 bases from J, the gap between germline ends came to 17 bases. CDR3 size: 16 residues. Germline CDR1 is MNHNS and CDR2 is SASEGT.

The genes are TRBV28 and TRBJ2-7; 8 bases agree with TRBD1. V lost 11 bases and J lost 2; bases outside the gene matches: 11. Germline V lookup: CDR1 MDHEN, CDR2 SYDVKM. This CDR3 has 14 residues. CDR3 DNA sequence: TGTGCCTCGAAGAGTGGACAGGGTACCTACGAGCAGTACTTC. Translating it yields CASKSGQGTYEQYF. Combining the CDR3 with reference TRBV28 and TRBJ2-7 gives the whole variable domain DVKVTQSSRYLVKRTGEKVFLECVQDMDHENMFWYRQDPGLGLRLIYFSYDVKMKEKGDIPEGYSVSREKKERFSLILESASTNQTSMYLCASKSGQGTYEQYFGPGTRLTVT.

The chain joins TRBV13 to TRBJ1-2; no definite D call. Trimming removed 0 bases at V and 5 bases at J, with 13 bases between. This CDR3 is built from 15 residues. Germline CDR1 and CDR2: PRHDT and FYEKMQ (reference sequence). The CDR3 nucleotides read TGTGCCAGCAGCTTAGGGCACAGCCCGGGGTATGGCTACACCTTC. It encodes CASSLGHSPGYGYTF.

This clone was seen more than once but under ten times. The chain carries TRBV9 and TRBJ1-1; D possibly corresponds to TRBD1 (6 bases). Per the germline V gene, CDR1 is SGDLS and CDR2 is YYNGEE. The CDR3 extends over 12 amino acids. Trimming stripped 4 bases from V and 7 bases from J, with 11 bases between. This chain's CDR3 is CASSPGGLEAFF. DNA of the CDR3: TGTGCCAGCAGCCCCGGGGGGCTTGAAGCTTTCTTT.

The J gene is TRBJ1-5, the V gene TRBV27; D possibly corresponds to TRBD1 (5 bases). V was cut by 5 bases and J by 0 bases, with 14 bases left in between. Germline V gene data show CDR1 as MNHEY and CDR2 as SMNVEV (reference sequence). This CDR3 has 16 residues. The CDR3 sequence: CASSPLRQYSNQPQHF. Written as DNA, the CDR3 is TGTGCCAGCAGTCCACTCCGACAGTATAGCAATCAGCCCCAGCATTTT.

V gene TRBV10-2 combines with J gene TRBJ1-1; 7 nucleotides align to TRBD1. Trimming cost V 7 bases and J 2 bases; bases outside gene matches: 10. This CDR3 region has 15 residues. Germline V gives CDR1 WSHSY, CDR2 SAAADI. The CDR3 sequence is CASIPTGAVNTEAFF. The CDR3 DNA reads TGCGCCAGCATACCTACAGGGGCGGTTAACACTGAAGCTTTCTTT.

V is TRBV27 and J is TRBJ1-2; a possible D gene is TRBD1 (6 bases). Looked up from germline, CDR1 is MNHEY and CDR2 is SMNVEV (reference sequence). V lost 5 bases and J lost 6, with 19 bases in between. The CDR3 spans 15 residues. The CDR3 protein is CASSNTPDSPDGYTF. Written as DNA, the CDR3 is TGTGCCAGCAGTAACACCCCGGACAGCCCCGATGGCTACACCTTC.

The J gene is TRBJ2-5, the V gene TRBV7-2; D is unclear. Trimming cost V 5 bases and J 2 bases, with 3 bases left between them. There are 11 residues in the CDR3. The V gene's germline CDR1 is SGHTA and CDR2 FQGNSA. CDR3: CASSQQETQYF. DNA for the CDR3: TGTGCCAGCAGCCAACAAGAGACCCAGTACTTC. The whole variable domain, remainder taken from reference TRBV7-2 and TRBJ2-5, is GAGVSQSPSNKVTEKGKDVELRCDPISGHTALYWYRQSLGQGLEFLIYFQGNSAPDKSGLPSDRFSAERTGGSVSTLTIQRTQQEDSAVYLCASSQQETQYFGPGTRLLVL.

This clone was observed a few times. One end of the junction does not line up with germline, which may come from a read error. The rearrangement uses TRBV2 and TRBJ2-5; 9 bases align to TRBD2. Germline V gene lookup returns CDR1 SNHLY and CDR2 FYNNEI. This CDR3 contains 18 residues. The CDR3 bases are TGTGCCAGCCCCCAAAAAGGCGGGCTAGCGGGGCTCCAAGCGACCCAGTACTTC. It codes for CASPQKGGLAGLQATQYF.

The V and J genes are TRBV6-5 and TRBJ1-5; no reliable D call. Trimming shortened V by 8 bases and J by 0 bases, and 14 bases separated the two germline ends. The germline CDR1 and CDR2 sequences are MNHEY and SVGAGI. CDR3 size: 15 residues. The CDR3 loop is CASASSADSNQPQHF. The CDR3, as DNA: TGTGCCAGCGCCTCATCGGCGGATAGCAATCAGCCCCAGCATTTT.

The genes are TRBV29-1 and TRBJ1-2, with TRBD1 matching over 7 bases. Per the germline V gene, CDR1 is SQVTM and CDR2 is ANQGSEA. J gave up 8 bases and V 5 bases, and 5 bases lay outside the gene matches. The CDR3 extends over 11 amino acids. The DNA for the CDR3 is TGCAGCGTTAGGGGGCGCGAGGGCTACACCTTC. Amino acids: CSVRGREGYTF.